Each of the 25 T cell receptor beta chains below was sequenced from the same sample in a study of T cell responses to AZD1222 COVID-19 vaccine. Profiling relied on immunoSEQ multiplex PCR, and the TCRdb table lists in-frame clones only, not all of them. The profile covers 100,000 to 150,000 clones, with more than 85% appearing a single time and about 2.1% taken by the ten largest. The sequencing here drew on peripheral blood, taken 28 days after the second AZD1222 dose. The receptors shown here come from an adult who received the AZD1222 COVID-19 vaccine.

The chain recombines TRBV9 with TRBJ2-2; 8 nucleotides line up with TRBD1. The length of the CDR3 is 16 residues. V shed 3 bases and J 3 bases; nucleotides not matched to a gene: 7. Per germline, CDR1 SGDLS and CDR2 YYNGEE. In DNA, the CDR3 is TGTGCCAGCAGCGCCCGGGGACAGGCCCACACCGGGGAGCTGTTTTTT. Amino acids: CASSARGQAHTGELFF.

This sequence joins TRBV30 and TRBJ2-7; D may be TRBD1 (6 bases). Germline CDR1 reads GTSNPN; CDR2 reads SVGIG (reference sequence). This CDR3 has 12 residues. V was shortened by 5 bases and J by 4 bases, with 12 bases between the two germline ends. For the CDR3, the DNA is TGTGCCTGGGGGACAAGGTATTACGAGCAGTACTTC. It is translated as CAWGTRYYEQYF.

The V gene is TRBV9, the J gene TRBJ2-3, with D possibly matching TRBD1 (6 bases). Germline CDR1 reads SGDLS; CDR2 reads YYNGEE. V was pared by 5 bases and J by 2 bases, with 24 bases between. CDR3 size: 18 residues. Written as DNA, the CDR3 is TGTGCCAGCAGTTCGCTAGGGTGGCAGGGGCCGAACACAGATACGCAGTATTTT. Amino acid sequence: CASSSLGWQGPNTDTQYF.

The V and J genes are TRBV7-3 and TRBJ2-1, with 13 bases aligning to TRBD2. Germline CDR1 reads SGHTA; CDR2 reads FQGTGA. The V gene end was trimmed by 3 bases and the J gene end by 5 bases; junction bases not matched to a gene: 10. The CDR3 is 18 amino acids. The CDR3 is CASSFTTAGTSGNNEQFF. The CDR3 DNA reads as TGTGCCAGCAGCTTTACAACCGCCGGGACTAGCGGGAACAATGAGCAGTTCTTC.

As DNA, the CDR3 is TGTGCCAGCAGTCAAAACTATGGGGGGACCTATGGCTACACCTTC. Translation: CASSQNYGGTYGYTF. J is TRBJ1-2 and V is TRBV7-9; possible D gene TRBD1, 5 bases. V was cut by 6 bases and J by 4 bases, with 18 bases left in between. The CDR3 runs 15 residues. Germline assignment: CDR1 SEHNR and CDR2 FQNEAQ (reference sequence). The variable domain in full, completed from reference TRBV7-9 and TRBJ1-2, reads DTGVSQNPRHKITKRGQNVTFRCDPISEHNRLYWYRQTLGQGPEFLTYFQNEAQLEKSRLLSDRFSAERPKGSFSTLEIQRTEQGDSAMYLCASSQNYGGTYGYTFGSGTRLTVV.

This chain links TRBV30 with TRBJ1-2, with a tentative D call TRBD1 (6 bases). V was clipped by 5 bases and J by 4 bases, with 14 bases between them. Germline V gene data show CDR1 as GTSNPN and CDR2 as SVGIG (reference sequence). The CDR3 runs 13 residues. The CDR3 loop is CAWGGPSPYGYTF. The DNA for the CDR3 is TGTGCCTGGGGGGGCCCGAGTCCCTATGGCTACACCTTC.

This rearrangement joins TRBV7-2 to TRBJ2-4; D gene ambiguous. Germline V lookup: CDR1 SGHTA, CDR2 FQGNSA. The CDR3 extends over 14 amino acids. V dropped 5 bases and J dropped 9 bases, with 17 bases sitting between them. The CDR3 DNA is TGTGCCAGCAGCCCTCCCGCCGGCGTCGGCATTCAGTACTTC. Translation: CASSPPAGVGIQYF.

This chain connects TRBV3-1 (or the pseudogene TRBV3-2) to TRBJ2-7; D is undetermined. In germline, CDR1 is LGHDT, CDR2 YNNKEL (reference sequence). This CDR3 has 14 residues. V dropped 8 bases and J dropped 2 bases, with 16 bases sitting between them. This chain's CDR3 is CASETIEVAYEQYF. CDR3 sequence (DNA): TGTGCCAGCGAAACCATCGAGGTTGCCTACGAGCAGTACTTC.

The chain recombines TRBV7-9 with TRBJ1-2, with TRBD1 matching 7 bases. The CDR3 sequence is 14 residues long. After removal of 0 bases from V and 4 bases from J, the junction contained 2 bases not matched to a gene. Germline CDR1 SEHNR, CDR2 FQNEAQ (reference sequence). This CDR3 is CASSLAGGIYGYTF. CDR3 DNA: TGTGCCAGCAGCTTAGCAGGGGGCATCTATGGCTACACCTTC.

The chain joins TRBV9 to TRBJ1-1, with no clear D. Trimming cost V 5 bases and J 3 bases, with 11 bases left between them. The germline V gene encodes CDR1 SGDLS and CDR2 YYNGEE. The CDR3 is made up of 13 amino acids. The CDR3 protein is CASSTQADTEAFF. Written as DNA, the CDR3 is TGTGCCAGCAGTACCCAGGCAGACACTGAAGCTTTCTTT.

The chain has TRBV6-1 and TRBJ2-3; D is possibly TRBD1 (6 bases). This CDR3 spans 17 amino acids. Trimming took off 3 bases at V and 4 bases at J, with 20 bases between the two ends. CDR1 is MNHNS, CDR2 SASEGT, per germline. The CDR3 DNA sequence: TGTGCCAGCAGTGAGCCTACTTACAGGGACCCCGCAGATACGCAGTATTTT. Amino acids: CASSEPTYRDPADTQYF.

The rearrangement links TRBV18 to TRBJ1-2; possibly TRBD1 for D (5 bases). V lost 3 bases to trimming and J lost 5 bases, with 10 bases between them. The CDR3 has 13 residues. Germline CDR1 KGHSH, CDR2 LQKENI. The CDR3 reads CASSPTASYGYTF. In nucleotides, the CDR3 is TGTGCCAGCTCACCGACAGCTTCATATGGCTACACCTTC. Drawing the rest from reference TRBV18 and TRBJ1-2, the complete variable domain is NAGVMQNPRHLVRRRGQEARLRCSPMKGHSHVYWYRQLPEEGLKFMVYLQKENIIDESGMPKERFSAEFPKEGPSILRIQQVVRGDSAAYFCASSPTASYGYTFGSGTRLTVV.

The chain couples TRBV7-9 to TRBJ1-2; D gene uncertain. There are 14 residues in the CDR3. Per germline, CDR1 SEHNR and CDR2 FQNEAQ (reference sequence). V was cut by 1 base and J by 7 bases, with 13 bases left in between. CDR3 DNA sequence: TGTGCCAGCAGCTTAGAGGGTAGTGGCACTGGCTACACCTTC. Translation gives CASSLEGSGTGYTF.

The chain is built from TRBV23-1 and TRBJ2-5; 9 nucleotides line up with TRBD1. TRBV23-1 is designated an ORF whose function remains uncertain. V shed 4 bases and J 1 base; nucleotides not matched to a gene: 10. The CDR3 runs 17 residues. The CDR3 sequence is CASSPQSGTGTQETQYF. The CDR3 nucleotides are TGCGCCAGCAGTCCCCAGTCCGGGACAGGGACCCAAGAGACCCAGTACTTC.

This rearrangement joins TRBV4-3 to TRBJ1-6; the match to TRBD1 covers 9 bases. The CDR3 totals 17 residues. V dropped 1 base and J dropped 4; count of bases not matched to a gene: 5. Germline-derived CDR1 and CDR2 are LGHNA and YSLEER. CDR3 bases: TGCGCCAGCAGCCAAGTCGAGGGGACAGGGTATAATTCACCCCTCCACTTT. The encoded protein is CASSQVEGTGYNSPLHF.

This clone was picked up one time. J is TRBJ1-1 and V is TRBV4-1, with 8 bases matching TRBD1. Trimming took 4 bases from V and 1 from J; bases not matched to a gene: 5. The CDR3 totals 15 residues. Germline V gives CDR1 MGHRA, CDR2 YSYEKL. CDR3: CASSLAGTGNTEAFF. The CDR3 region has the DNA TGCGCCAGCAGCCTCGCCGGGACAGGGAACACTGAAGCTTTCTTT.

The chain recombines TRBV2 with TRBJ1-5, with 10 positions matching TRBD1. CDR3 length: 17 residues. V lost 8 bases and J lost 0; bases outside the gene matches: 10. Germline-derived CDR1 and CDR2 are SNHLY and FYNNEI. The CDR3 here is CASGRDRGDYSNQPQHF. The CDR3 DNA sequence: TGTGCCAGCGGCCGGGACAGGGGAGACTATAGCAATCAGCCCCAGCATTTT.

The chain uses TRBV27 and TRBJ2-5; 13 bases are a match to TRBD2. Germline trimming cut 6 bases from V and 2 bases from J; bases unmatched to any gene: 3. The V gene's germline CDR1 is MNHEY and CDR2 SMNVEV (reference sequence). This CDR3 is 15 amino acids long. The CDR3 region has the DNA TGTGCCAGCAGCGAGGGACTAGCGGGACAAGAGACCCAGTACTTC. Its protein product is CASSEGLAGQETQYF.

J is TRBJ1-6 and V is TRBV28; D gene uncertain. In germline, CDR1 is MDHEN, CDR2 SYDVKM. V was cut by 1 base and J by 11 bases, with 18 bases left in between. The CDR3 totals 16 residues. CDR3 residues: CASSLLTAPAWAPLHF. Here the CDR3 DNA reads TGTGCCAGCAGTTTATTAACGGCGCCGGCATGGGCACCCCTCCACTTT.

Only one count was recorded for this clone. The genes are TRBV6-1 and TRBJ1-5, with D tentatively TRBD1 (6 bases). Germline CDR1 MNHNS, CDR2 SASEGT. Trimming took off 3 bases at V and 6 bases at J, with 12 bases between the two ends. The CDR3 covers 14 residues. For the CDR3, the DNA is TGTGCCAGCAGTGATGGACAGTATAGTCAGCCCCAGCATTTT. It yields the protein CASSDGQYSQPQHF.

This clone has more than one count but fewer than ten. The chain employs TRBV2 and TRBJ1-1; possible D gene TRBD1, 5 bases. The CDR3 is made up of 12 amino acids. Looked up from germline, CDR1 is SNHLY and CDR2 is FYNNEI. V was pared by 6 bases and J by 11 bases, with 16 bases between. CDR3 in DNA: TGTGCCAGCAGCCAACGGGACCTGGGGGCTTTCTTT. Translated, it gives CASSQRDLGAFF.

This sequence joins TRBV6-6 and TRBJ1-2, with 8 positions matching TRBD1. The V gene end was trimmed by 8 bases and the J gene end by 2 bases; junction bases not matched to a gene: 1. The CDR3 is 12 residues long. In germline, CDR1 is MNHNY, CDR2 SVGAGI (reference sequence). CDR3 region: CASWTGNYGYTF. The DNA for the CDR3 is TGTGCCAGCTGGACAGGGAACTATGGCTACACCTTC.

V gene TRBV25-1 combines with J gene TRBJ2-7; D not resolved. The CDR3 is 10 amino acids. The germline V gene encodes CDR1 MGHDK and CDR2 SYGVNS. Trimming left V 9 bases short and J 6 bases short, with 9 bases between. CDR3 in amino acids: CASPPTEQYV. The CDR3, as DNA: TGTGCCAGTCCTCCCACCGAGCAGTACGTC.

This clone came up once. The rearrangement links TRBV12-3 or TRBV12-4 to TRBJ2-7; D tentatively reads TRBD1 or TRBD2 (7 bases each). The CDR3 contains 13 residues. V gave up 4 bases and J gave up 5 bases, with 12 bases separating them. CDR3 sequence (DNA): TGTGCCAGCAGTTCCAGGGGGGGGGACGAGCAGTACTTC. This sequence encodes CASSSRGGDEQYF.

The chain employs TRBV18 and TRBJ2-3, with TRBD2 matching 12 bases. Germline CDR1 and CDR2: KGHSH and LQKENI. This CDR3 is built from 18 residues. Unmatched junction bases numbered 7, after V lost 3 bases and J lost 0 bases. CDR3 amino acids: CASSPTSGGATSTDTQYF. CDR3 coding DNA: TGTGCCAGCTCACCGACTAGCGGGGGAGCTACTAGCACAGATACGCAGTATTTT.